This T cell receptor (beta chain) was captured by sequencing in a study of identical twins (dated by TCRdb to between 2015 and 2016). Context from the whole study: To test whether fetal clonotypes persist, the study used deep sequencing on TCR alpha and beta repertoires from monozygotic twins, unrelated adults of various ages, and cord blood. To rule out contamination, replicate twin experiments were performed at different times with different library preparation protocols.

CDR1 and CDR2, per the germline V gene, are MNHNS and SASEGT. V drops 7 bases and J drops 0 bases, leaving 13 bases in between. The CDR3, cysteine through phenylalanine, is 15 amino acids long. Kept here is only the CDR3 DNA, which spans 45 bases and is read in frame from base 1. Overall results and qualifications from the work: Zero-insertion analyses could be partly confounded by invariant T cells such as MAIT and iNKT, though diverse VJ usage argued against such confounding for most clonotypes. Excess twin sharing in beta out-of-frame sequences was weaker because fewer shared sequences lowered the signal-to-noise ratio. Compared with coincidental sharing between unrelated individuals, an excess of low generation-probability sequences was observed among out-of-frame TCR alpha sequences shared between twins. In monozygotic twins, recombination models systematically underestimated out-of-frame TCR alpha sharing, but the models matched the sharing seen between unrelated individuals. Because the same donors could not be followed over many years, the conclusions relied on cross-sectional statistical analysis. Fewer insertions were carried by abundant cord blood beta clonotypes; a weaker similar trend was observed in young adult naive repertoires, while no such trend was observed in memory repertoires.

Every donor was a healthy Caucasian. The twin cohort consisted of three pairs of female monozygotic twins, all aged roughly 18 to 30 years. Peripheral blood mononuclear cells were the source from which RNA for the TCR libraries was isolated. Libraries were made using 5' RACE. Reads for this sample came from an Illumina HiSeq 2000. A universal primer binding site was introduced by template switching, and a unique molecular identifier was present in the final cDNA, enabling accurate counting of TCR cDNA molecules. First-strand cDNA for TCR alpha and beta chains was synthesized from specific primers in the conserved constant-segment region. Each cDNA library was double barcoded, with a SMART-Mk sample barcode plus Illumina barcodes, to control for contamination. Two successive PCR steps introduced TruSeq adapter sequences along with Illumina sample barcodes. TCR alpha and beta cDNA libraries were sequenced on the Illumina HiSeq platform with custom primers. Concerning the study's data processing: Raw reads were processed with MiGEC to extract unique molecular identifiers, and MiXCR was used to determine CDR3 positions. Recombination models were inferred per individual with the repgenHMM and IGoR tools using an EM algorithm. The analysis of shared clonotypes was done with the tcR package in R, with sharing normalized by the product of cloneset sizes. Out-of-frame nonproductive sequences were analyzed to study raw recombination free of thymic and clonal selection effects. Using fastp at Q25 and MiXCR, TCRdb reprocessed the public reads and kept productive beta chains. CDR3 protein duplicates are merged, each entry listing the most common genes and DNA. The V and J calls, along with clone size, are taken from TCRdb and not from the paper's own processing. The sample table lists roughly 700,000 distinct CDR3 sequences, more than 6.5% of them with a count of one. The ten largest clones take up around 0.98% of the sample.

Details on this clonotype: No cognate antigen has been identified for it. Per-nucleotide qualities are absent, and no much larger clonotype sits a single base away.

These records were also assigned to another study, of yellow fever vaccine responses in identical twins. Per the second study: According to the authors, in identical twins the way T cells responded to vaccination appeared partly convergent and partly personalized. In identical twins, the study followed T cell clones that responded to the vaccine with precision.

The origin of this receptor is a young woman in good health. The chain joins TRBV6-1 to TRBJ1-3; possibly the D gene is TRBD1, per 6 matching bases. The sample was PBMCs. The CDR3 protein is CASKGGPSSGNTIYF. The DNA sequence is as follows: TGTGCCAGCAAGGGGGGGCCGAGCTCTGGAAACACCATATATTTT.